Given below is one T cell receptor beta chain in context. One entry per CDR3 protein results from TCRdb running MiXCR on the 5' RACE reads. The sample lists about 48,000 distinct CDR3 sequences, approximately 19% occurring once. This entry is derived from a study of chronic HIV infection and antiretroviral therapy. Germline CDR1 reads MGHRA; CDR2 reads YSYEKL. Deletions cut 1 base from V and 2 bases from J, with 15 bases between. The CDR3 sequence is 16 residues long. The sequencing input was peripheral blood. This rearrangement joins TRBV4-1 to TRBJ2-7, with D tentatively TRBD2 (5 bases). This clonotype was obtained from an adult who had HIV and had not received antiretroviral therapy, or was an uninfected healthy control (not recorded which). CDR3 in amino acids: CASSQASGSSAYEQYF. In DNA, the CDR3 is TGCGCCAGCAGCCAAGCGTCGGGATCGTCGGCCTACGAGCAGTACTTC.